This T cell receptor beta chain stems from a study of PD-1 blockade in mismatch repair-deficient tumors (dated by TCRdb to about 2017). For the study in its entirety: Between late 2013 and 2016, the trial enrolled over 80 consecutive patients with 12 mismatch repair-deficient cancer types, every one of whom had been previously treated and was progressing. Deep sequencing of TCR CDR3 regions was used to track tumor-associated T cell clones in peripheral blood of patients responding to PD-1 blockade. Points the paper makes about the study in general: Rapid expansion after pembrolizumab followed by contraction, generally before radiologic responses, was shown by tumor-resident clones, which were often undetectable in blood before treatment.

This specimen's time point label, interpreted: peripheral blood 12 weeks after first pembrolizumab dose. Mismatch repair deficiency in every enrolled patient was established by polymerase chain reaction or immunohistochemistry. Three patients who responded to pembrolizumab therapy underwent TCR sequencing. Pembrolizumab PD-1 blockade was prospectively tested in advanced mismatch repair-deficient cancers, regardless of tissue of origin, in the phase II trial. Serial peripheral blood T cell samples were collected before and at multiple times after starting PD-1 blockade. Blood sampling times were expressed in weeks after the first pembrolizumab dose. As regards this clone: What this receptor recognizes is not known. No base quality information exists; no much larger clone differs at one position.

Preparation of the library involved the immunoSEQ multiplex PCR assay. TCRdb re-hosts the immuneACCESS table, in-frame sequences only. Its copies lack some clones; in the studies checked, an unresolved V gene accounts for under half of them, and the cause for the rest is not known. For this sample the table gives nearly 25,000 clones, of which about 83% were detected only once. Jointly, the top ten make up 20% to 25% of the sample. Relative to germline, V is 1 base shorter and J is 8 bases shorter, with 20 bases between their ends. Reading from cysteine to phenylalanine, the CDR3 counts 17 amino acids. Left in the record is the CDR3 DNA by itself, 51 bases read in frame from the first base. Taken from the germline V gene (reference sequence), the CDR1 and CDR2 loops are MNHEY and SMNVEV.

This TCR was recovered from an adult with mismatch repair-deficient cancer. The chain couples TRBV27 to TRBJ2-2, with a tentative D gene TRBD2 over 5 matching bases. Source: peripheral blood, taken 12 weeks after starting pembrolizumab. The CDR3 region: CASSLYPPGPPGGELFF. Read as DNA, the sequence is TGTGCCAGCAGTTTATATCCCCCCGGGCCACCGGGGGGGGAGCTGTTTTTT.